This TCR beta chain was sequenced in a study of T cells expressing NK-cell markers. The CDR3 sequence is 12 residues long. Per germline, CDR1 SNHLY and CDR2 FYNNEI. Note on this clonotype: What it recognizes is unknown.

Overall study results and limits: In a handful of donors, dominant NKG2C+ clonotypes were about 1.0-8% of CD8+ T cells. Dominance of the CD3+CD56-NKG2C+ fraction by these clonotypes also held in four donors.

Generation of TCR beta cDNA was performed by 5'RACE template switching incorporating UMIs. TCRdb reworked the 5' RACE reads into one entry per CDR3 protein, no DNA. There are approximately 440,000 distinct CDR3 sequences in the sample, with 1.4% held by the top ten. The TCR was taken from a woman aged 45-59 years in good health. The chain joins TRBV2 to TRBJ2-5; absent DNA, TCRdb's TRBD1 call cannot be checked. Sequences were obtained from blood T cells: a sorted CD56 or NKG2C T cell subset, CD4+ or CD8+ T cells, or bulk PBMC T cells (not recorded which). CDR3 protein: CASKGTGKTQYF.